These T cell receptor beta chains were read from a single sample in a study of radiotherapy plus CTLA-4 blockade in lung cancer. Sequencing used immunoSEQ multiplex PCR; TCRdb keeps in-frame clones, though not all of them. Of 90,000 or so clones listed, 75% to 90% were seen once; the top ten hold about 2%. Sequences were derived from peripheral blood, sampled from a patient treated with radiotherapy plus ipilimumab. All receptors derive from a human donor with non-small cell lung cancer who had a partial response to radiotherapy plus ipilimumab. Each CDR3 is given without its conserved first and last residue.

TRBJ2-2	TRBV2	ASSEQGAVTGELF
TRBJ1-2	TRBV6-6	ASSSQVDGGYT
TRBJ1-1	TRBV18	ASSQGQMNTEAF
TRBJ1-2	TRBV4-1	ASSQTGNGYT
TRBJ2-7	TRBV28	ASSLSTSGTYEQY
TRBJ2-3	TRBV29-1	SATTGGSADTQY
TRBJ1-1	TRBV6-5	ASSTHLNTEAF
TRBJ2-7	TRBV9	ASSASGRAGEQY
TRBJ1-2	TRBV19	ASSAQINYGYT
TRBJ2-5	TRBV11-2	ASSPVGGGETQY
TRBJ2-2	TRBV15	ATSRQGSGELF
TRBJ2-7	TRBV2	ASSVQGNYEQY
TRBJ1-4	TRBV5-4	ASSSQDGEKLF
TRBJ1-2	TRBV18	ASSQGQDYGYT